The 18 T cell receptor beta chains in this list originate from one sample, sequenced in a study of CD8+ T cells in alopecia areata. Once RNA had been extracted, it was reverse transcribed into cDNA to act as the sequencing template. The method was immunoSEQ multiplex PCR; TCRdb's version includes in-frame clones alone and lacks a portion of them. Singletons are absent from the sample, which has about 120,000 clones. The material sequenced was lesional skin. The source of these receptors is a C3H/HeJ mouse with alopecia areata. MHC haplotype: H2-k.

This clone was seen a few times. These gene names are mouse names. The read terminates 4 residues before the CDR3 end, so the remaining end is supplied by the germline J gene. The genes are TRBV17 and TRBJ2-1; 11 positions agree with TRBD2. Trimming removed 2 bases from V and 0 bases from J; junction bases left unmatched: 3. The germline CDR1 and CDR2 sequences are MNHDT and YYDKIL. CDR3 length: 17 amino acids. CDR3 DNA (partial): TGTGCTAGCAGTAGAAGGACTGGGGGGCATAACTATGCT. Amino acids: CASSRRTGGHNYA. The whole CDR3 reads CASSRRTGGHNYAEQFF.

This clone was found a few times. Gene names and germline refer to mouse. The CDR3 end lies 4 residues beyond the end of the read and is filled in from the germline J gene. This chain uses TRBV13-2 with TRBJ2-1; D may be TRBD2 (7 bases). V lost 1 base, J lost 2 bases, and 10 bases lay in between. There are 15 residues in the CDR3. Germline CDR1 and CDR2: NNHNN and SYGAGS (reference sequence). The sequenced part of the CDR3 DNA is TGTGCCAGCGGTGATAGGGGGGGGTACTATGCT. Amino acids: CASGDRGGYYA. The full CDR3 protein reads CASGDRGGYYAEQFF.

Details on this clone: Mouse gene names apply. Read data end 4 residues before the CDR3 end; the end is taken from the germline J gene. This chain links TRBV1 with TRBJ2-5; a weak D match, TRBD1 (5 bases). The V end lost 1 base, the J end lost 0 bases, and 11 bases lay between the germline ends. The CDR3 has 16 residues. Per the germline V gene, CDR1 is NSQYPW and CDR2 is LRSPGD (reference sequence). The CDR3 is CTCSAVGGDNQDTQYF. CDR3 DNA, as far as it was read: TGCACCTGCAGTGCAGTAGGAGGGGATAACCAAGAC.

As concerns this clone: Mouse germline and gene names are used. The CDR3 extends 4 residues past the end of the read, so its final part is completed from the germline J gene. The chain is built from TRBV13-2 and TRBJ2-1; 10 bases are a match to TRBD1. Germline V gene lookup returns CDR1 NNHNN and CDR2 SYGAGS (reference sequence). This CDR3 is 14 amino acids long. The covered CDR3 bases are TGTGCCAGCGGTGATTTGGGACAGGGGGCT. The encoded protein is CASGDLGQGA. In full, the CDR3 reads CASGDLGQGAEQFF.

A few counts support this clone. All gene names here are mouse names. The sequenced CDR3 bases are TGTGCCAGCAGTGCGGGACAGGGGGCGACCGGG. Encoded protein: CASSAGQGATG. The CDR3 in full is CASSAGQGATGQLYF. This chain links TRBV13-3 with TRBJ2-2, with TRBD1 matching over 12 bases. The read gets to within 4 residues of the CDR3 end, and the germline J gene fills in the rest. Germline V gene sequence: CDR1 NNHDY, CDR2 SYVADS. The CDR3 has 15 amino acids. V shed 3 bases, J shed 5 bases, and the junction held 2 bases outside the gene matches. The full variable domain, in which reference TRBV13-3 and TRBJ2-2 provide the parts outside the CDR3, is EAAVTQSPRSKVAVTGGKVTLSCHQTNNHDYMYWYRQDTGHGLRLIHYSYVADSTEKGDIPDGYKASRPSQENFSLILELASLSQTAVYFCASSAGQGATGQLYFGEGSKLTVL.

This clone occurred a few times. DNA and listed protein disagree at residue 13, so the protein shown here was translated from the DNA. Genes and germline are mouse. The read halts 3 residues ahead of the CDR3 end, with the missing end drawn from the germline J gene. The chain uses TRBV1 and TRBJ1-6; 8 bases match TRBD1. TRBJ1-6 is filed as an ORF, its function uncertain. V lost 5 bases to trimming and J lost 1 base; unmatched junction nucleotides: 4. This CDR3 contains 16 residues. The germline CDR1 and CDR2 sequences are NSQYPW and LRSPGD (reference sequence). The CDR3 is CTCSSGQVSYNSPLYF. CDR3 bases read: TGCACCTGCAGTTCGGGACAGGTCTCCTATAATTCGCCC.

Concerning this clone: The genes and germline here are from mouse. From the germline J gene comes the end of the CDR3, since the read stops 4 residues before it. The rearrangement uses TRBV1 and TRBJ2-3; 8 bases map to TRBD2. There are 15 residues in the CDR3. V trimming: 4 bases; J trimming: 2 bases; junction bases outside the gene matches: 5. The germline V gene has CDR1 NSQYPW and CDR2 LRSPGD (reference sequence). The CDR3 DNA, read in part, is TGCACCTGCAGTGACTGGGGGTCTGTTGCAGAA. Amino acid sequence: CTCSDWGSVAE. The full-length CDR3 reads as CTCSDWGSVAETLYF.

This clone was seen a handful of times. Gene names and germline refer to mouse. The read terminates 4 residues before the CDR3 end, so the remaining end is supplied by the germline J gene. V gene TRBV2 combines with J gene TRBJ2-3; a possible D gene is TRBD1 (6 bases). Between the trimmed V and J ends, which lost 3 bases and 0 bases, there was a span of 10 bases. The CDR3 runs to 15 residues. Germline V CDR1 and CDR2: LGHNA, YSYQKL. The CDR3: CASSQGDTSAETLYF. CDR3 bases read: TGTGCCAGCAGCCAGGGGGACACTAGTGCAGAA.

The table lists this clone with many counts. Genes and germline come from the mouse. The CDR3 extends 4 residues past the end of the read, so its final part is completed from the germline J gene. The rearrangement uses TRBV13-3 and TRBJ2-3; D might be TRBD2 (6 bases). Germline CDR1 is NNHDY and CDR2 is SYVADS. There are 14 residues in the CDR3. With 7 bases removed from V and 0 bases from J, the gap between germline ends came to 12 bases. Incomplete CDR3 DNA: TGTGCCAGCCGGTGGGGGTCTAGTGCAGAA. This sequence encodes CASRWGSSAE. The whole CDR3 reads CASRWGSSAETLYF.

Worth noting for this clone: Genes here carry mouse names. The CDR3 is cut off 4 residues early in the read; its end comes from the germline J gene. V usage is TRBV1 and J usage is TRBJ2-1, with D unresolved. There are 12 residues in the CDR3. Germline CDR1 reads NSQYPW; CDR2 reads LRSPGD (reference sequence). V was clipped by 3 bases and J by 6 bases, with 6 bases between them. The sequenced part of the CDR3 DNA is TGCACCTGCAGTGCCTCTCCTGCT. This gives the protein CTCSASPA. The whole CDR3 protein reads CTCSASPAEQFF.

This clone has a handful of counts. Gene labels here are mouse ones. The read finishes 4 residues shy of the CDR3 end, and the germline J gene is used to complete it. V is TRBV19 and J is TRBJ2-2; possible D gene TRBD1, 6 bases. Trimming left V 0 bases short and J 6 bases short, with 9 bases between. The CDR3 has 14 amino acids. The V gene's germline CDR1 is FNHDT and CDR2 SITEND (reference sequence). The covered CDR3 bases are TGTGCCAGCAGTATAGTCCAGGGGCCCGGG. Amino acids: CASSIVQGPG. In full, the CDR3 is CASSIVQGPGQLYF.

In the case of this clone: Gene names are mouse gene names. The missing CDR3 end, 4 residues past where the read stops, is filled in from the germline J gene. This chain joins TRBV13-1 and TRBJ2-5, with TRBD2 identical over 8 bases. Trimming removed 5 bases from V and 0 bases from J; junction bases left unmatched: 5. The CDR3 contains 15 residues. CDR1 is NSHNY, CDR2 SYGAGN, per germline. CDR3 in amino acids: CASSVDWDNQDTQYF. The covered CDR3 bases are TGTGCCAGCAGCGTGGACTGGGATAACCAAGAC.

With respect to this clone: The gene names here belong to mouse. The DNA ends 4 residues before the CDR3 does, and the rest of the CDR3 is filled in from the germline J gene. The rearrangement uses TRBV5 and TRBJ2-7; 8 bases are a match to TRBD2. The CDR3 covers 15 residues. The germline gives CDR1 LGHNA, CDR2 YNLKQL (reference sequence). Trimming cost V 4 bases and J 0 bases; bases outside gene matches: 5. The CDR3 DNA, read in part, is TGTGCCAGCAGCCCCCGACTGGGGAGCTCCTAT. Translated: CASSPRLGSSY. The CDR3, in full, reads CASSPRLGSSYEQYF.

As for this clone: Gene names are the mouse ones. Read data end 4 residues before the CDR3 end; the end is taken from the germline J gene. J is TRBJ2-3 and V is TRBV13-3, with TRBD1 as a possible D gene (7 bases). Between the trimmed V and J ends, which lost 6 bases and 2 bases, there was a span of 13 bases. The CDR3 extends over 14 amino acids. Per germline, CDR1 NNHDY and CDR2 SYVADS. CDR3: CASIGGGDAETLYF. CDR3 DNA (partial): TGTGCCAGCATTGGAGGGGGCGATGCAGAA.

This clone was found a few times. The listed genes are named as in mouse. The CDR3 end lies 4 residues beyond the end of the read and is filled in from the germline J gene. J is TRBJ2-5 and V is TRBV19; tentative D call: TRBD2 (7 bases). This CDR3 spans 14 amino acids. The germline CDR1 and CDR2 sequences are FNHDT and SITEND (reference sequence). The CDR3 here is CASTDRGAGDTQYF. The covered CDR3 bases are TGTGCCAGCACCGATAGGGGGGCAGGGGAC.

Comment on this clone: The genes are named according to mouse. The sequenced fragment ends 4 residues before the CDR3 boundary, so the rest is inferred from the germline J gene. The chain links TRBV5 to TRBJ2-5, with 11 bases aligning to TRBD2. The V and J ends lost 4 bases and 0 bases, in that order; junction bases with no gene match: 3. This CDR3 contains 16 residues. Germline lookup yields CDR1 LGHNA and CDR2 YNLKQL (reference sequence). The part of the CDR3 DNA that was read is TGTGCCAGCAGCCCGGGACTGGGGGTCAACCAAGAC. Translation gives CASSPGLGVNQD. Given in full, the CDR3 is CASSPGLGVNQDTQYF.

This clone was seen a handful of times. The listed genes are named as in mouse. Other DNA sequences within the sample encode an identical CDR3. The chain's CDR3 is CTCSGQGSAETLYF. The CDR3 bases that were read are TGCACCTGCAGCGGACAGGGCAGTGCAGAA. The rearrangement joins TRBV1 to TRBJ2-3; 8 positions agree with TRBD1. Sequencing ends 4 residues short of the CDR3 end; the germline J gene provides the rest. With 6 bases clipped from V and 0 bases from J, the junction kept 2 bases outside the gene matches. CDR1 is NSQYPW and CDR2 is LRSPGD in the germline V gene (reference sequence). The CDR3 covers 14 residues.

For this clone: Gene names and germline match the mouse. The read ends 4 residues before the CDR3 terminus; that terminus is restored from the germline J gene. The chain links TRBV29 to TRBJ1-2, with 7 positions matching TRBD1. From germline, CDR1 is MSHET and CDR2 SYDVDS. This CDR3 is 14 amino acids long. Losses at the gene ends were 6 bases for V and 0 bases for J; bases not matched to a gene: 4. The CDR3 reads CASRAGGANSDYTF. The part of the CDR3 DNA that was read is TGTGCTAGCAGAGCAGGGGGTGCAAACTCC.